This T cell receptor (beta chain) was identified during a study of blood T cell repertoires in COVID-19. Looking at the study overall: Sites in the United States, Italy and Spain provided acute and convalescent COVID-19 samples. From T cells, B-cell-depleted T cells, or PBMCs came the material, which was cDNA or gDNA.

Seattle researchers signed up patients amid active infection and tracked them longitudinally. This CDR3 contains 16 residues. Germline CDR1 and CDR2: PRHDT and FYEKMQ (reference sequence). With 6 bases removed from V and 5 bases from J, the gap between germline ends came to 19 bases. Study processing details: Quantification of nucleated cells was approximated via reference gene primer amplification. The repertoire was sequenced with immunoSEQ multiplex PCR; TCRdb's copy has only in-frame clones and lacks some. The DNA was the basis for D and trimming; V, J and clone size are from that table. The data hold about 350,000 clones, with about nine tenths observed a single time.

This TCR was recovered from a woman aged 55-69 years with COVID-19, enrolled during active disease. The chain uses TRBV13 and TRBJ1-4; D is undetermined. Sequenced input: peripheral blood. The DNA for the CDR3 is TGTGCCAGCAGTATCAAAGAGGGAGCGATAAATGAAAAACTGTTTTTT. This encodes CASSIKEGAINEKLFF.